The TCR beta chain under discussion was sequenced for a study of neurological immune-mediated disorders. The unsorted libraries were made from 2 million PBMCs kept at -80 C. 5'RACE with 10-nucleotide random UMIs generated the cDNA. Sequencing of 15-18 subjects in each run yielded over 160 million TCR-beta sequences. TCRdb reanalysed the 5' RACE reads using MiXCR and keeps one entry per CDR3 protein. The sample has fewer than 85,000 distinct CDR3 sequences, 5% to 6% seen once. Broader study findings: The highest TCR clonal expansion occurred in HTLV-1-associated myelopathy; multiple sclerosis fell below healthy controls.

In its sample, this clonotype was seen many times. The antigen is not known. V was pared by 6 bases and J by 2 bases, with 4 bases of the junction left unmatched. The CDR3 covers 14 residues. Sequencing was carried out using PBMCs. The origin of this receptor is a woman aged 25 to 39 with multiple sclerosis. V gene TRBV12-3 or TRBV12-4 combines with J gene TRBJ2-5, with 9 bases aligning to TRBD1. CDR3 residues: CASSQGQGQETQYF. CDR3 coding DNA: TGTGCCAGCAGCCAGGGACAGGGTCAAGAGACCCAGTACTTC.